This T cell receptor beta chain was sequenced in a study of CD8+CD57+ T cells in acquired aplastic anemia. About the study: Quantities of DNA derived from sorted CD4+ and CD8+ cells averaged roughly 3 ug. Study outcomes and limitations: Patients shared some 30 CD8+ CDR3 sequences with controls.

Germline loops: CDR1 SGHRS, CDR2 YFSETQ. Trimming left V 4 bases short and J 5 bases short, with 12 bases between. This CDR3 contains 14 residues. This clonotype has ten or more counts. Antigen: not known. The use of genomic DNA as template underpinned the TCR beta VDJ and CDR3 profiling. TCRdb re-called the reads through MiXCR, storing one row per CDR3 protein. Of hundreds of thousands of distinct CDR3 sequences listed, 65% to 80% are singletons. This TCR was sampled from a human donor in good health, serving as a control. This chain links TRBV5-1 with TRBJ2-2; D is uncertain. The sequencing input was sorted CD4+, CD8+, or CD8+CD57+ T cells (not recorded which) from PBMCs. The CDR3 spells CASSPDLGTGELFF. As DNA, the CDR3 is TGCGCCAGCAGCCCGGATCTAGGAACCGGGGAGCTGTTTTTT. The entire variable domain, with the rest obtained from reference TRBV5-1 and TRBJ2-2, is as follows: KAGVTQTPRYLIKTRGQQVTLSCSPISGHRSVSWYQQTPGQGLQFLFEYFSETQRNKGNFPGRFSGRQFSNSRSEMNVSTLELGDSALYLCASSPDLGTGELFFGEGSRLTVL.